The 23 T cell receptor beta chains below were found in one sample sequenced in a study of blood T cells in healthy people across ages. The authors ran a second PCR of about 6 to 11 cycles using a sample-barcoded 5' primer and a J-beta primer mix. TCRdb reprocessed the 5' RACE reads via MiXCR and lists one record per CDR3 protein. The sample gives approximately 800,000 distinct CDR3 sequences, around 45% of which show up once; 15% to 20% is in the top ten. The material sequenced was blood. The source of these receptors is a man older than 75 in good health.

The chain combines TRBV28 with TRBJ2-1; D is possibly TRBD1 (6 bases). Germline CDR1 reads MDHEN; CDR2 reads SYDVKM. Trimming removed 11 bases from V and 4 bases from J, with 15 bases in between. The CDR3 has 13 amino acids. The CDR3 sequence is CAGTNTGYNEQFF. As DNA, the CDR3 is TGTGCCGGAACCAATACAGGGTACAATGAGCAGTTCTTC.

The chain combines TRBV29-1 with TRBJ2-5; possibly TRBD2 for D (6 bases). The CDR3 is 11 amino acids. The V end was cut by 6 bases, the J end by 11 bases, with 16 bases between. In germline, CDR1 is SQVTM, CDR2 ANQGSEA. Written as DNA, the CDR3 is TGCAGCGTCGCTCCGTCGGGGGAGCAGTACTTC. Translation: CSVAPSGEQYF.

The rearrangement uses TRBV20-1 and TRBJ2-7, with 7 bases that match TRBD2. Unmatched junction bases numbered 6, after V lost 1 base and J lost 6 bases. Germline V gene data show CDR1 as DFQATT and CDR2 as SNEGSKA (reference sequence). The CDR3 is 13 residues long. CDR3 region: CSARVAGVVEQYF. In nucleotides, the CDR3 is TGCAGTGCTAGAGTTGCGGGGGTGGTCGAGCAGTACTTC.

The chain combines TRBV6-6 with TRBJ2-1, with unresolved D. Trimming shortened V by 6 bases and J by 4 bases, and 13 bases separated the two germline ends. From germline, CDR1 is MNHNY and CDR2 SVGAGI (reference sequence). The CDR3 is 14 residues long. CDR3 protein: CASSPRAPYNEQFF. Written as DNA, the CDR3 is TGTGCCAGCAGCCCTCGGGCGCCTTACAATGAGCAGTTCTTC.

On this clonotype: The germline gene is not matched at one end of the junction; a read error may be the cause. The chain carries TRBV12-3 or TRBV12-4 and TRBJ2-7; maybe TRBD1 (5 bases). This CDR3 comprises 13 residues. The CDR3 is CASSFQGNYVQYF. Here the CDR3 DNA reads TGTGCCAGCAGTTTCCAGGGTAACTACGTGCAGTACTTC.

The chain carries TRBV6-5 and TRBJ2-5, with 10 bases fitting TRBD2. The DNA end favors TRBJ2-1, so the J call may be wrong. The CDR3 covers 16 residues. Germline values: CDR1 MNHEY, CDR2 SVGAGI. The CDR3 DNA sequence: TGTGCCAGCAGTTACCGGACTAGCGGCATCCAAGAGACCCAGTTCTTC. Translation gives CASSYRTSGIQETQFF.

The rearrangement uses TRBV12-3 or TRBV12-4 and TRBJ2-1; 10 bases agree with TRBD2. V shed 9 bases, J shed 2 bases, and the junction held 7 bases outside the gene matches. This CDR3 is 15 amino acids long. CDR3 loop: CASLRSGRAYNEQFF. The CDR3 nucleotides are TGTGCCAGTCTAAGGAGCGGGAGGGCCTACAATGAGCAGTTCTTC.

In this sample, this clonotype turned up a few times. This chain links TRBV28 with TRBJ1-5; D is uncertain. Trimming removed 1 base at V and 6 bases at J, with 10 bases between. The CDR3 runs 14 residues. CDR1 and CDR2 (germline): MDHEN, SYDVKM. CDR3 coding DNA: TGTGCCAGCAGTTTATCCGGCCCGGCTCAGCCCCAGCATTTT. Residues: CASSLSGPAQPQHF.

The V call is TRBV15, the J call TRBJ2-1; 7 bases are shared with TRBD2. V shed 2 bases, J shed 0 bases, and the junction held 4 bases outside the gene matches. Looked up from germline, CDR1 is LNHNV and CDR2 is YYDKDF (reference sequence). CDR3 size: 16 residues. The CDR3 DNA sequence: TGTGCCACCAGCAGATCGACTAGCAACTCCTACAATGAGCAGTTCTTC. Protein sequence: CATSRSTSNSYNEQFF.

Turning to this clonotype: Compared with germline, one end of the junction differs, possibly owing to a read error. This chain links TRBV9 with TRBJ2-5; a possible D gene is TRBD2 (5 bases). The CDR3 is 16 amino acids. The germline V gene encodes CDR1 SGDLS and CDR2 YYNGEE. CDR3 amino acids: CASNVEVASSQETQYF. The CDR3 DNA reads TGTGCCAGCAACGTAGAAGTAGCGAGCTCCCAAGAGACCCAGTACTTC.

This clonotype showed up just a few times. For the CDR3, the DNA is TGCGCCAGCAGCACGGAACGGGACATTAGGGAGACCCAGTACTTC. This gives the protein CASSTERDIRETQYF. The genes are TRBV5-1 and TRBJ2-5; the D gene is possibly TRBD1 (6 bases). Germline V gene data show CDR1 as SGHRS and CDR2 as YFSETQ. The CDR3 has 15 amino acids. V lost 4 bases and J lost 5, with 18 bases in between.

CDR3 loop: CATSGRGETQYF. The DNA for the CDR3 is TGTGCCACCAGCGGAAGAGGGGAGACCCAGTACTTC. V usage is TRBV15 and J usage is TRBJ2-7; perhaps TRBD2 as D (5 bases). The DNA end lines up better with TRBJ2-5; the J call may be wrong. This CDR3 region has 12 residues. Germline CDR1 reads LNHNV; CDR2 reads YYDKDF (reference sequence).

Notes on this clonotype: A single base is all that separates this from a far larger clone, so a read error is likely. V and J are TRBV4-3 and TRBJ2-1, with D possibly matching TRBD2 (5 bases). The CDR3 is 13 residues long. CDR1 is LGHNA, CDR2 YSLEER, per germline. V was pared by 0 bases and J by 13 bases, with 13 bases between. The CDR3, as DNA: TGCGCCAGCAGCCAAGATCTGAGGGAGACCCAGTTCTTC. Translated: CASSQDLRETQFF.

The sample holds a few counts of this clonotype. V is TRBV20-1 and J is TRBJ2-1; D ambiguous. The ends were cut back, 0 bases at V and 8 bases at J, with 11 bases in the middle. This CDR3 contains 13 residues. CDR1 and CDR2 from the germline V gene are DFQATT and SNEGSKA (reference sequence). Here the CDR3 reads CSARDGSSHEQFF. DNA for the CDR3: TGCAGTGCTAGAGATGGTTCCTCTCATGAGCAGTTCTTC.

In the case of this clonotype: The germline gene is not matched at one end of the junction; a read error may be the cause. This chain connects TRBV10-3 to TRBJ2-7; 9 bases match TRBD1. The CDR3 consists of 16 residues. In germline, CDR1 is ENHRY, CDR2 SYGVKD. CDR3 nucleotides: TGTGTCATCCGGGGGATGGGAACAGGGGGCCCCAATGAGCAGTACTTC. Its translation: CVIRGMGTGGPNEQYF.

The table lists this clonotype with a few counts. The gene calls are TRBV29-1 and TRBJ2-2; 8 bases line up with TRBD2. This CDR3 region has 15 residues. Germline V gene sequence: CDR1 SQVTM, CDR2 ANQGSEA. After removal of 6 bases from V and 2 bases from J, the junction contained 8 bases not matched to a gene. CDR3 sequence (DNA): TGCAGCGTCGACACTAGCGGAGTAAACACCGGGGAGCTGTTTTTT. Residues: CSVDTSGVNTGELFF.

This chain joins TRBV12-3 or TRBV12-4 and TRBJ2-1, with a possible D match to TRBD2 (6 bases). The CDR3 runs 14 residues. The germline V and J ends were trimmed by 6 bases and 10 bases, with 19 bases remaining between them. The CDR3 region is CASSSLALAGEQFF. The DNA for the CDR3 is TGTGCCAGCAGCTCACTAGCATTGGCCGGCGAGCAGTTCTTC.

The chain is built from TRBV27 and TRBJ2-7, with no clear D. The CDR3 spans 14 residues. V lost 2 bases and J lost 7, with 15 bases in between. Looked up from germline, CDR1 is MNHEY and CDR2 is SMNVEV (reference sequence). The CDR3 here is CASSLSRFSGEQYF. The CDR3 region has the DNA TGTGCCAGCAGTTTAAGTCGTTTTTCGGGTGAGCAGTACTTC.

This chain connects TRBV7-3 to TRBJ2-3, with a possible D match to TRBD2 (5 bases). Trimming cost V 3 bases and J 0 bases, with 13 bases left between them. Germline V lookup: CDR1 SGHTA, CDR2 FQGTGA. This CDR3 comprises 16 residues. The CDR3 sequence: CASSFSRPGSTDTQYF. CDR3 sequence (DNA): TGTGCCAGCAGCTTTTCCAGGCCGGGGAGCACAGATACGCAGTATTTT.

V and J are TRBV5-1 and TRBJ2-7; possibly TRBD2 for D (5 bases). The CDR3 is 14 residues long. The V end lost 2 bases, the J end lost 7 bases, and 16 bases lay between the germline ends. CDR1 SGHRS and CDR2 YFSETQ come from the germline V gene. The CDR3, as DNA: TGCGCCAGCAGCTTCCCAGAAGATGGAGGAGAGCAGTACTTC. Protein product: CASSFPEDGGEQYF.

The CDR3 nucleotides are TGTGCCAGCAGTTCAGGAGCCGGGGAGCTGTTTTTT. This translates into CASSSGAGELFF. The V call is TRBV6-2 or TRBV6-3, the J call TRBJ2-2; D uncertain. The CDR3 has 12 residues. The V end lost 4 bases, the J end lost 6 bases, and 6 bases lay between the germline ends. The V gene's germline CDR1 is MNHEY and CDR2 SVGEGT.

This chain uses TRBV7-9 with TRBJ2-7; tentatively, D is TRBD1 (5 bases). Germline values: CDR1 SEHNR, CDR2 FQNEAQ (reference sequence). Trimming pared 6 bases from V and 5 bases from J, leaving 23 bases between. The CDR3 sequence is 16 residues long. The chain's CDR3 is CASSPPRQGMFHEQYF. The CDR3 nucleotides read TGTGCCAGCAGTCCCCCCAGGCAGGGTATGTTCCACGAGCAGTACTTC.

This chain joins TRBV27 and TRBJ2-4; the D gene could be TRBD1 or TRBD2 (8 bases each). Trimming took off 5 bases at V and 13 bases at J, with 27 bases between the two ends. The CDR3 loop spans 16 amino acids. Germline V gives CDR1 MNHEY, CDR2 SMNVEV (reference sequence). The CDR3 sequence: CASSPIGQGGTSEQYF. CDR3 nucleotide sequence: TGTGCCAGCAGTCCCATCGGACAGGGTGGGACTAGTGAGCAGTACTTC.